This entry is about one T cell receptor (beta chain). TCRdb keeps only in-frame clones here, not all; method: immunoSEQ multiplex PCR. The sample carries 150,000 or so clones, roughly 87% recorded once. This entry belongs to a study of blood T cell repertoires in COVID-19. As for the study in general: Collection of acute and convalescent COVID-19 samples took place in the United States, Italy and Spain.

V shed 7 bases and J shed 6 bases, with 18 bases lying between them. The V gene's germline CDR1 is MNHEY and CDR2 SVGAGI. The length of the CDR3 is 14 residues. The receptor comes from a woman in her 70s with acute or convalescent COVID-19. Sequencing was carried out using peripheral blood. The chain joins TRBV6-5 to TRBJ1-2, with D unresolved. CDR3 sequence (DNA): TGTGCCAGCATAAAGCCGGGAGGGTACCATGGCTACACCTTC. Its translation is CASIKPGGYHGYTF.